This T cell receptor beta chain originates from a study of Ad26.COV2.S vaccination and SARS-CoV-2 variants. Profiling relied on immunoSEQ multiplex PCR, and the TCRdb table lists in-frame clones only, not all of them. The table includes about 400,000 clones, about 90% detected once. Specified treatment: 15 to 20 received Ad26.COV2.S at low or high dose, single or two shots; about 5 received placebo; per-sample allocation not given. Sampling was performed 63 days after the first vaccine or placebo injection. The sample consisted of peripheral blood, taken in a trial of Ad26.COV2.S vaccine versus placebo. The TCR originated in a person aged 18-65 years who received the Ad26.COV2.S COVID-19 vaccine or a placebo.

CDR3 in amino acids: CASSYSNPGGGAEQFF. Written as DNA, the CDR3 is TGTGCCAGCAGTTACTCGAATCCAGGGGGTGGGGCTGAGCAGTTCTTC. J is TRBJ2-1 and V is TRBV6-5, with 7 positions matching TRBD1. This CDR3 has 16 residues. The ends lost 0 bases at V and 9 bases at J; junction bases unmatched: 11. Germline lookup yields CDR1 MNHEY and CDR2 SVGAGI.